This TCR beta chain was retrieved from a study of blood T cell repertoires in COVID-19. Clones were read by immunoSEQ multiplex PCR, and TCRdb kept only the in-frame ones, dropping some. The top ten hold approximately 10% of the sample, which has 130,000 or so clones, around nine tenths seen once. In germline, CDR1 is LGHDT, CDR2 YNNKEL (reference sequence). The CDR3 has 15 residues. Losses at the gene ends were 1 base for V and 1 base for J; bases not matched to a gene: 2. The receptor was isolated from a man in his 60s with active or convalescent COVID-19. The sequenced sample was peripheral blood. This rearrangement joins TRBV3-1 (or the pseudogene TRBV3-2) to TRBJ2-7; TRBD2 aligns across 9 bases. The chain's CDR3 is CASSQGLAGSYEQYF. CDR3 bases: TGTGCCAGCAGCCAAGGGCTAGCGGGATCCTACGAGCAGTACTTC.